The 25 T cell receptor beta chains in this list originate from one sample, sequenced in a study of radiotherapy plus CTLA-4 blockade in lung cancer (dated by TCRdb to 2016 to 2019). To prepare the library, the immunoSEQ multiplex PCR assay was applied. TCRdb provides this immuneACCESS table in a form limited to in-frame rearrangements. Some clones are lacking; in checked studies, under half of them reflect an unresolved V gene, and why the rest are absent is not known. This sample has tens of thousands of clones in its table, and 70% to 80% of those were observed once. The top ten clones comprise 2.9% of the sample. The sample in question was peripheral blood, obtained from a patient treated with radiotherapy plus ipilimumab. These receptors originate from a human donor with non-small cell lung cancer who had a complete response to radiotherapy plus ipilimumab.

Comment on this clone: The sample contains more than one DNA sequence encoding this CDR3. The chain carries TRBV9 and TRBJ2-7, with TRBD1 matching 9 bases. The CDR3 runs to 14 residues. With 2 bases clipped from V and 2 bases from J, the junction kept 2 bases outside the gene matches. The germline CDR1 and CDR2 sequences are SGDLS and YYNGEE. The CDR3 bases are TGTGCCAGCAGCGTCGGGACAGGGACCTACGAGCAGTACTTC. This gives the protein CASSVGTGTYEQYF.

CDR3 in amino acids: CASSQDPGTSMGTGELFF. The CDR3 region has the DNA TGTGCCAGCAGCCAAGATCCAGGGACTAGCATGGGGACCGGGGAGCTGTTTTTT. V usage is TRBV4-2 and J usage is TRBJ2-2, with 9 bases aligning to TRBD2. Per the germline V gene, CDR1 is LGHNA and CDR2 is YNFKEQ. Trimming at V came to 0 bases and at J to 5 bases, leaving 10 bases not matched to a gene. CDR3 length: 18 residues.

This clone was seen a single time. The chain joins TRBV14 to TRBJ1-1; D is ambiguous. Germline-derived CDR1 and CDR2 are SGHDN and FVKESK. The CDR3 has 13 residues. The V and J ends lost 4 bases and 0 bases respectively, with 6 bases between them. The CDR3: CASSLSVNTEAFF. The CDR3 DNA is TGTGCCAGCAGCCTTTCGGTGAACACTGAAGCTTTCTTT.

The CDR3 protein is CASSARDSVNYGYTF. In DNA, the CDR3 is TGTGCCAGCAGTGCCCGGGACAGTGTTAACTATGGCTACACCTTC. The chain joins TRBV25-1 to TRBJ1-2; 7 nucleotides align to TRBD1. Trimming at V came to 4 bases and at J to 1 base, leaving 6 bases not matched to a gene. In germline, CDR1 is MGHDK, CDR2 SYGVNS. This CDR3 spans 15 amino acids.

The chain couples TRBV6-1 to TRBJ1-4, with 9 bases fitting TRBD1. V shed 5 bases and J 8 bases; nucleotides not matched to a gene: 6. CDR3 size: 14 residues. Germline V gives CDR1 MNHNS, CDR2 SASEGT. For the CDR3, the DNA is TGTGCCAGCAGTCTAGGACAGGGGATAGAAAAACTGTTTTTT. The encoded protein is CASSLGQGIEKLFF.

This clone has a handful of counts. The chain is built from TRBV6-5 and TRBJ1-5; TRBD1 matches 9 bases. V was clipped by 2 bases and J by 1 base; unmatched bases: 3. Germline V gene data show CDR1 as MNHEY and CDR2 as SVGAGI. The CDR3 length is 16 residues. The CDR3 DNA reads as TGTGCCAGCAGTTACGGGGACAGGGCGAGCAATCAGCCCCAGCATTTT. Its protein is CASSYGDRASNQPQHF.

The chain recombines TRBV10-1 with TRBJ2-5; D possibly corresponds to TRBD1 (5 bases). Germline CDR1 reads WNHNN; CDR2 reads SYGVQD (reference sequence). The CDR3 is 16 amino acids. V was shortened by 9 bases and J by 2 bases, with 22 bases between the two germline ends. CDR3 region: CASKTYRHPPQETQYF. Written as DNA, the CDR3 is TGCGCCAGTAAGACCTACAGGCATCCCCCACAAGAGACCCAGTACTTC.

This clone turned up a few times. This chain links TRBV27 with TRBJ2-7; 9 bases agree with TRBD1. Germline values: CDR1 MNHEY, CDR2 SMNVEV (reference sequence). V gave up 6 bases and J gave up 3 bases; unmatched junction bases: 9. This CDR3 is built from 15 residues. The CDR3 coding sequence is TGTGCCAGCAGCGTCCGGGACAGGGCCTACTACGAGCAGTACTTC. Translation gives CASSVRDRAYYEQYF.

This chain connects TRBV7-3 to TRBJ2-1; 8 bases line up with TRBD2. Germline V CDR1 and CDR2: SGHTA, FQGTGA. This CDR3 contains 15 residues. Losses at the gene ends were 5 bases for V and 6 bases for J; bases not matched to a gene: 9. CDR3 in DNA: TGTGCCAGCAGCACCCGGACTAGCCTGGGCAATGAGCAGTTCTTC. Residues: CASSTRTSLGNEQFF. The variable domain in full, with the rest retrieved from reference TRBV7-3 and TRBJ2-1, is GAGVSQTPSNKVTEKGKYVELRCDPISGHTALYWYRQSLGQGPEFLIYFQGTGAADDSGLPNDRFFAVRPEGSVSTLKIQRTERGDSAVYLCASSTRTSLGNEQFFGPGTRLTVL.

J is TRBJ1-1 and V is TRBV18, with D maybe TRBD1 (6 bases). CDR1 KGHSH and CDR2 LQKENI come from the germline V gene. The CDR3 sequence is 13 residues long. V lost 4 bases and J lost 5, with 11 bases in between. Written as DNA, the CDR3 is TGTGCCAGCTCACTAGCAGGGGAGACTGAAGCTTTCTTT. Protein: CASSLAGETEAFF. The full variable domain, in which reference TRBV18 and TRBJ1-1 provide the parts outside the CDR3, is NAGVMQNPRHLVRRRGQEARLRCSPMKGHSHVYWYRQLPEEGLKFMVYLQKENIIDESGMPKERFSAEFPKEGPSILRIQQVVRGDSAAYFCASSLAGETEAFFGQGTRLTVV.

The CDR3 coding sequence is TGCGCCAGCAGCTTGGACCTAGGGGGTGGCTACACCTTC. Translated, it gives CASSLDLGGGYTF. The rearrangement joins TRBV5-1 to TRBJ1-2; D is perhaps TRBD1 (6 bases). CDR3 length equals 13 residues. Trimming took 0 bases from V and 7 from J, leaving 10 bases between them. Germline CDR1 is SGHRS and CDR2 is YFSETQ.

This clone has just a few counts. The chain has TRBV4-1 and TRBJ2-1; D may be TRBD2 (6 bases). V was trimmed by 1 base and J by 5 bases, leaving 12 bases between them. CDR3 length equals 15 residues. CDR1 is MGHRA, CDR2 YSYEKL, per germline. The CDR3 DNA reads TGCGCCAGCAGCCAAGTGAATAGCGGTCACAATGAGCAGTTCTTC. This sequence encodes CASSQVNSGHNEQFF.

The chain recombines TRBV29-1 with TRBJ1-1, with D perhaps matching TRBD1 (6 bases). Trimming shortened V by 3 bases and J by 6 bases, and 17 bases separated the two germline ends. The CDR3 is 14 residues long. From germline, CDR1 is SQVTM and CDR2 ANQGSEA. The CDR3 DNA is TGCAGCGTTGAGCGAGACAGGCGTGATGCTGAAGCTTTCTTT. This codes for CSVERDRRDAEAFF. Looking up the rest from reference TRBV29-1 and TRBJ1-1 gives the full variable domain: SAVISQKPSRDICQRGTSLTIQCQVDSQVTMMFWYRQQPGQSLTLIATANQGSEATYESGFVIDKFPISRPNLTFSTLTVSNMSPEDSSIYLCSVERDRRDAEAFFGQGTRLTVV.

This clone was picked up a small number of times. The chain links TRBV14 to TRBJ1-2; 9 nucleotides match TRBD1. Germline assignment: CDR1 SGHDN and CDR2 FVKESK. The CDR3 length is 15 residues. The trim removed 5 bases at V and 4 bases at J, leaving 8 bases unmatched. This CDR3 is CASSFLGQGIYGYTF. The CDR3 DNA is TGTGCCAGCAGCTTTCTCGGACAGGGGATCTATGGCTACACCTTC.

V and J are TRBV13 and TRBJ1-6; 7 nucleotides line up with TRBD1. V was clipped by 7 bases and J by 0 bases; unmatched bases: 12. CDR3 size: 18 residues. The germline CDR1 and CDR2 sequences are PRHDT and FYEKMQ (reference sequence). Here the CDR3 reads CASKGTGQQSSYNSPLHF. The CDR3 DNA sequence: TGTGCCAGCAAGGGAACGGGACAGCAAAGCTCCTATAATTCACCCCTCCACTTT.

This sequence joins TRBV5-6 and TRBJ2-1, with 11 bases that match TRBD2. Trimming removed 4 bases from V and 10 bases from J; junction bases left unmatched: 10. This CDR3 region has 15 residues. Germline assignment: CDR1 SGHDT and CDR2 YYEEEE. The CDR3 loop is CASSPGLAVSYEQFF. CDR3 nucleotide sequence: TGTGCCAGCAGCCCGGGACTAGCGGTTTCCTACGAGCAGTTCTTC.

Only a few counts were recorded for this clone. This chain joins TRBV19 and TRBJ1-5; 7 positions match TRBD1. The junction had 4 bases not matched to a gene; V was cut back by 5 bases and J by 0 bases. CDR1 LNHDA and CDR2 SQIVND come from the germline V gene (reference sequence). The length of the CDR3 is 15 residues. The CDR3 DNA is TGTGCCAGTAGTTACAGGGGTTATAGCAATCAGCCCCAGCATTTT. It specifies CASSYRGYSNQPQHF.

This clone was recorded a few times. V is TRBV29-1 and J is TRBJ2-3; 13 nucleotides match TRBD2. Trimming removed 6 bases from V and 2 bases from J; junction bases left unmatched: 5. The CDR3 is 15 amino acids. Per germline, CDR1 SQVTM and CDR2 ANQGSEA. The CDR3 nucleotides are TGCAGCGTGACGACTAGCGGGGGGCCCACAGATACGCAGTATTTT. Protein product: CSVTTSGGPTDTQYF.

The V gene is TRBV2, the J gene TRBJ1-2; weak D call: TRBD1 (5 bases). The V end lost 0 bases, the J end lost 5 bases, and 13 bases lay between the germline ends. Per germline, CDR1 SNHLY and CDR2 FYNNEI. The CDR3 covers 15 residues. CDR3 residues: CASSEALGGAYGYTF. CDR3 in DNA: TGTGCCAGCAGTGAAGCGCTGGGCGGGGCGTATGGCTACACCTTC.

This chain uses TRBV7-2 with TRBJ1-6; 8 bases align to TRBD1. CDR1 and CDR2 (germline): SGHTA, FQGNSA. The CDR3 runs 16 residues. V was pared by 5 bases and J by 7 bases, with 10 bases of the junction left unmatched. CDR3 in DNA: TGTGCCAGCAGCCCCTGGACAGGGTATTCGAATTCACCCCTCCACTTT. Protein product: CASSPWTGYSNSPLHF.

The V gene is TRBV6-5, the J gene TRBJ1-1; D gene ambiguous. There are 13 residues in the CDR3. Trimming removed 4 bases from V and 1 base from J, with 7 bases in between. CDR1 and CDR2 from the germline V gene are MNHEY and SVGAGI. The CDR3 here is CASSLWQNTEAFF. CDR3 in DNA: TGTGCCAGCAGTTTGTGGCAGAACACTGAAGCTTTCTTT.

This clone was counted only a few times. The rearrangement uses TRBV28 and TRBJ1-4; the D is unclear. Per the germline V gene, CDR1 is MDHEN and CDR2 is SYDVKM. V was pared by 3 bases and J by 6 bases, with 14 bases between. This CDR3 comprises 15 residues. The CDR3 bases are TGTGCCAGCAGTTTCCTCGGGAATAGGGATGAAAAACTGTTTTTT. Its translation: CASSFLGNRDEKLFF.

The CDR3 coding sequence is TGTGCCAGCAGCTTATCTAGCGGGACATCCTACGAGCAGTACTTC. This encodes CASSLSSGTSYEQYF. The chain couples TRBV7-2 to TRBJ2-7, with 9 nucleotides matching TRBD2. Looked up from germline, CDR1 is SGHTA and CDR2 is FQGNSA. The CDR3 is made up of 15 amino acids. The ends lost 2 bases at V and 1 base at J; junction bases unmatched: 3.

The table lists this clone with a few counts. The chain employs TRBV27 and TRBJ1-5, with 9 bases matching TRBD1. The CDR3 is 15 amino acids. In germline, CDR1 is MNHEY, CDR2 SMNVEV (reference sequence). V was pared by 2 bases and J by 6 bases, with 5 bases of the junction left unmatched. CDR3 protein: CASSLSGTGIQPQHF. The CDR3 coding sequence is TGTGCCAGCAGTTTAAGCGGGACAGGGATTCAGCCCCAGCATTTT.

This clone has only a few counts. The V and J genes are TRBV28 and TRBJ1-2, with D uncertain. The CDR3 is made up of 14 amino acids. V shed 2 bases and J shed 2 bases, with 9 bases lying between them. The germline V gene has CDR1 MDHEN and CDR2 SYDVKM. The CDR3 region is CASSLVARNYGYTF. The CDR3 region has the DNA TGTGCCAGCAGTTTAGTCGCCAGGAACTATGGCTACACCTTC.